One sample yielded the 32 T cell receptor beta chains listed below, sequenced in a study of CD8 T cells in Susac syndrome. RNA totalling about 0.5 to 1 ug underwent reverse transcription with random hexamers. TCRdb reprocessed the immunoSEQ multiplex PCR reads with MiXCR, giving one entry per CDR3 protein. The repertoire holds about 110,000 distinct CDR3 sequences, with roughly 94% as singletons. Material: CD8+ T cells from PBMCs. The receptors derive from a human donor with Susac syndrome.

The chain is built from TRBV14 and TRBJ1-2; the D gene is possibly TRBD1 (6 bases). The CDR3 totals 14 residues. Germline V CDR1 and CDR2: SGHDN, FVKESK. Trimming cost V 4 bases and J 3 bases, with 12 bases left between them. Here the CDR3 reads CASSPQGTYYGYTF. CDR3 sequence (DNA): TGTGCCAGCAGCCCTCAGGGGACCTACTATGGCTACACCTTC.

J is TRBJ2-3 and V is TRBV9; 14 nucleotides align to TRBD2. Looked up from germline, CDR1 is SGDLS and CDR2 is YYNGEE. CDR3 length: 17 residues. V lost 1 base to trimming and J lost 3 bases; unmatched junction nucleotides: 4. The CDR3 coding sequence is TGTGCCAGCAGCGTAAGAGGACTAGCGGGGGGAACAGATACGCAGTATTTT. Its translation is CASSVRGLAGGTDTQYF. Complete variable domain (other parts from reference TRBV9 and TRBJ2-3): DSGVTQTPKHLITATGQRVTLRCSPRSGDLSVYWYQQSLDQGLQFLIQYYNGEERAKGNILERFSAQQFPDLHSELNLSSLELGDSALYFCASSVRGLAGGTDTQYFGPGTRLTVL.

This chain uses TRBV7-9 with TRBJ2-1; TRBD1 aligns across 11 bases. Germline V CDR1 and CDR2: SEHNR, FQNEAQ (reference sequence). The V and J ends lost 5 bases and 8 bases, in that order; junction bases with no gene match: 8. The CDR3 consists of 15 residues. CDR3 amino acids: CASSRTGGRSDEQFF. The CDR3 DNA sequence: TGTGCCAGCAGCCGGACAGGGGGCCGAAGTGATGAGCAGTTCTTC.

CDR3 in DNA: TGTGCCAGCAGCTTCAGGGGGACTGAAGCTTTCTTT. Its translation is CASSFRGTEAFF. The V and J genes are TRBV5-6 and TRBJ1-1; TRBD1 agrees at 7 bases. Germline CDR1 reads SGHDT; CDR2 reads YYEEEE. Trimming removed 2 bases from V and 5 bases from J; junction bases left unmatched: 0. This CDR3 contains 12 residues. The full variable domain, its missing parts supplied by reference TRBV5-6 and TRBJ1-1, is DAGVTQSPTHLIKTRGQQVTLRCSPKSGHDTVSWYQQALGQGPQFIFQYYEEEERQRGNFPDRFSGHQFPNYSSELNVNALLLGDSALYLCASSFRGTEAFFGQGTRLTVV.

The CDR3 nucleotides are TGTGCCAGCGGTACTAGCAATTCCTACAATGAGCAGTTCTTC. It translates to CASGTSNSYNEQFF. The chain has TRBV9 and TRBJ2-1, with D perhaps matching TRBD2 (6 bases). This CDR3 is 14 amino acids long. Per germline, CDR1 SGDLS and CDR2 YYNGEE. V lost 7 bases to trimming and J lost 1 base, with 12 bases between them.

The gene calls are TRBV12-3 or TRBV12-4 and TRBJ1-4; D is perhaps TRBD1 (5 bases). The length of the CDR3 is 13 residues. Trimming removed 4 bases at V and 7 bases at J, with 10 bases between. The CDR3 DNA is TGTGCCAGCAGTTATCTAAGGGGTGAAAAACTGTTTTTT. Its translation: CASSYLRGEKLFF.

The rearrangement uses TRBV29-1 and TRBJ2-3; D may be TRBD1 or TRBD2 (6 bases each). V was clipped by 6 bases and J by 3 bases, with 16 bases between them. Germline V gene data show CDR1 as SQVTM and CDR2 as ANQGSEA. The CDR3 contains 14 residues. This CDR3 is CSVGRGDLTDTQYF. CDR3 coding DNA: TGCAGCGTGGGAAGGGGGGACCTTACAGATACGCAGTATTTT.

The chain links TRBV9 to TRBJ2-7; no clear D. Germline V lookup: CDR1 SGDLS, CDR2 YYNGEE. The CDR3 sequence is 14 residues long. Trimming left V 0 bases short and J 3 bases short, with 10 bases between. The CDR3 bases are TGTGCCAGCAGCGTAGAGCCAGCCCACTACGAGCAGTACTTC. Its protein is CASSVEPAHYEQYF.

The gene calls are TRBV7-9 and TRBJ1-2; 7 nucleotides align to TRBD1. With V trimmed by 5 bases and J by 3 bases, 9 bases remained unmatched. From germline, CDR1 is SEHNR and CDR2 FQNEAQ (reference sequence). The CDR3 extends over 15 amino acids. CDR3 nucleotides: TGTGCCAGCAGCCCCCCGACAGGGAACTACTATGGCTACACCTTC. Protein sequence: CASSPPTGNYYGYTF.

The chain carries TRBV20-1 and TRBJ2-3; 7 nucleotides agree with TRBD2. The germline CDR1 and CDR2 sequences are DFQATT and SNEGSKA (reference sequence). The CDR3 length is 13 residues. Trimming cost V 6 bases and J 0 bases; bases outside gene matches: 3. CDR3 in DNA: TGCAGTGCCCGGGACTACAGCACAGATACGCAGTATTTT. It yields the protein CSARDYSTDTQYF.

The V gene is TRBV27, the J gene TRBJ2-7; TRBD2 might be the D (6 bases). The CDR3 is 15 residues long. Germline values: CDR1 MNHEY, CDR2 SMNVEV (reference sequence). The V gene lost 6 bases and the J gene lost 5 bases, with 20 bases spanning the gap. CDR3 in amino acids: CASSQSPGGAHEQYF. Here the CDR3 DNA reads TGTGCCAGCAGCCAGTCGCCCGGGGGAGCACACGAGCAGTACTTC.

The V and J genes are TRBV12-3 or TRBV12-4 and TRBJ1-2; TRBD1 matches 8 bases. The CDR3 runs to 14 residues. V trimming: 5 bases; J trimming: 8 bases; junction bases outside the gene matches: 10. The CDR3 coding sequence is TGTGCCAGCAGTCCTACCTCAGGGGGCGCGGGCTACACCTTC. Its translation: CASSPTSGGAGYTF.

This clonotype was seen just once. The CDR3 DNA reads as TGCGCCAGCAGCTTAAGACCAGAGGGGCAGCCCCAGCATTTT. Protein product: CASSLRPEGQPQHF. V is TRBV5-1 and J is TRBJ1-5; tentative D call: TRBD1 (5 bases). Germline-derived CDR1 and CDR2 are SGHRS and YFSETQ. This CDR3 spans 14 amino acids. The ends were cut back, 2 bases at V and 7 bases at J, with 13 bases in the middle.

This chain joins TRBV11-2 and TRBJ2-3, with TRBD2 matching over 7 bases. The V segment lost 4 bases and the J segment 1 base; nucleotides outside the gene matches: 2. The CDR3 has 14 residues. Germline CDR1 and CDR2: SGHAT and FQNNGV. The CDR3 nucleotides read TGTGCCAGCAGCTCCCGGGGGGGCACAGATACGCAGTATTTT. This sequence encodes CASSSRGGTDTQYF. The variable domain in full, completed from reference TRBV11-2 and TRBJ2-3, reads EAGVAQSPRYKIIEKRQSVAFWCNPISGHATLYWYQQILGQGPKLLIQFQNNGVVDDSQLPKDRFSAERLKGVDSTLKIQPAKLEDSAVYLCASSSRGGTDTQYFGPGTRLTVL.

The chain links TRBV4-1 to TRBJ2-7; 8 positions agree with TRBD2. J lost 2 bases, V lost 2 bases, and 5 bases had no gene match. The CDR3 extends over 15 amino acids. The germline CDR1 and CDR2 sequences are MGHRA and YSYEKL. In nucleotides, the CDR3 is TGCGCCAGCAGCCAAACGGGGGGGGTTACCTACGAGCAGTACTTC. It specifies CASSQTGGVTYEQYF.

The rearrangement links TRBV7-3 to TRBJ2-2, with a weak D call TRBD2 (6 bases). Germline V gene sequence: CDR1 SGHTA, CDR2 FQGTGA. This CDR3 has 13 residues. The V gene lost 5 bases and the J gene lost 11 bases, with 15 bases spanning the gap. Here the CDR3 reads CASSPLLGGELFF. As DNA, the CDR3 is TGTGCCAGCAGCCCCCTCTTGGGAGGCGAGCTGTTTTTT.

The CDR3 spells CATVGDRGRQTQYF. The DNA for the CDR3 is TGTGCCACCGTGGGAGACAGGGGGCGTCAGACCCAGTACTTC. This rearrangement joins TRBV2 to TRBJ2-5; 10 bases align to TRBD1. The length of the CDR3 is 14 residues. CDR1 and CDR2 (germline): SNHLY, FYNNEI. V lost 10 bases to trimming and J lost 6 bases; unmatched junction nucleotides: 11.

This rearrangement joins TRBV12-3 or TRBV12-4 to TRBJ1-3; unclear D gene. Trimming stripped 3 bases from V and 3 bases from J, with 3 bases between. The CDR3 sequence is 12 residues long. The CDR3 nucleotides are TGTGCCAGCAGTTTGGATGGAAACACCATATATTTT. It specifies CASSLDGNTIYF.

The V gene is TRBV15, the J gene TRBJ1-1, with 8 nucleotides matching TRBD1. The trim removed 6 bases at V and 5 bases at J, leaving 8 bases unmatched. The CDR3 contains 14 residues. Germline CDR1 is LNHNV and CDR2 is YYDKDF (reference sequence). CDR3 loop: CATRTDRGGTEAFF. DNA for the CDR3: TGTGCCACCAGGACTGACAGGGGCGGAACTGAAGCTTTCTTT.

The chain links TRBV7-8 to TRBJ2-7; no reliable D call. The CDR3 loop spans 14 amino acids. V lost 2 bases, J lost 4 bases, and 12 bases lay in between. CDR1 and CDR2 (germline): SGHVS, FQNEAQ. The CDR3 DNA sequence: TGTGCCAGCAGCTTATATTTTCCCGGATACGAGCAGTACTTC. This sequence encodes CASSLYFPGYEQYF.

This chain connects TRBV15 to TRBJ1-1; weak D call: TRBD1 (5 bases). V was shortened by 8 bases and J by 4 bases, with 14 bases between the two germline ends. The CDR3 extends over 13 amino acids. Germline CDR1 reads LNHNV; CDR2 reads YYDKDF (reference sequence). The CDR3 spells CATYQTVATEAFF. CDR3 sequence (DNA): TGTGCCACCTACCAGACAGTTGCCACTGAAGCTTTCTTT.

This clonotype was picked up one time. The chain uses TRBV5-4 and TRBJ2-3; TRBD2 agrees at 9 bases. The CDR3 covers 18 residues. Germline V gene data show CDR1 as SGHNT and CDR2 as YYREEE (reference sequence). The ends lost 0 bases at V and 2 bases at J; junction bases unmatched: 10. The CDR3 DNA follows: TGTGCCAGCAGCTTGGATGCGGGGGGGCCTCCGATCACAGATACGCAGTATTTT. This codes for CASSLDAGGPPITDTQYF.

The J gene is TRBJ2-3, the V gene TRBV7-8; D is perhaps TRBD2 (5 bases). V lost 0 bases to trimming and J lost 2 bases, with 9 bases between them. Germline-derived CDR1 and CDR2 are SGHVS and FQNEAQ. The CDR3 has 15 amino acids. CDR3 residues: CASSLAATTTDTQYF. The DNA for the CDR3 is TGTGCCAGCAGCTTAGCAGCGACTACCACAGATACGCAGTATTTT.

The chain couples TRBV27 to TRBJ1-1, with D perhaps matching TRBD1 (5 bases). CDR1 MNHEY and CDR2 SMNVEV come from the germline V gene (reference sequence). CDR3 length: 14 amino acids. V was cut by 6 bases and J by 7 bases, with 18 bases left in between. CDR3 bases: TGTGCCAGCAGCCGGGGACGCCGAGGCTTTGAAGCTTTCTTT. Translation: CASSRGRRGFEAFF.

The CDR3 region has the DNA TGTGCCAGCAGCTCCGCTGGGGGGAACACTGAAGCTTTCTTT. It specifies CASSSAGGNTEAFF. V is TRBV7-9 and J is TRBJ1-1; perhaps TRBD1 as D (5 bases). The CDR3 spans 14 residues. Germline CDR1 and CDR2: SEHNR and FQNEAQ (reference sequence). V lost 4 bases and J lost 1, with 10 bases in between.

The CDR3 DNA sequence: TGCGCCAGCAGCCAGCCTACTACAGTCAACACTGAAGCTTTCTTT. Amino acid sequence: CASSQPTTVNTEAFF. This sequence joins TRBV4-1 and TRBJ1-1, with D uncertain. The CDR3 loop spans 15 amino acids. V was cut by 3 bases and J by 2 bases, with 13 bases left in between. Germline CDR1 MGHRA, CDR2 YSYEKL.

The rearrangement uses TRBV25-1 and TRBJ1-6; 11 nucleotides line up with TRBD1. CDR3 length equals 14 residues. The V segment lost 4 bases and the J segment 7 bases; nucleotides outside the gene matches: 0. Germline CDR1 reads MGHDK; CDR2 reads SYGVNS. CDR3 nucleotide sequence: TGTGCCAGCAGTGGGACAGGGGGCAATTCACCCCTCCACTTT. As protein: CASSGTGGNSPLHF.

This clonotype was seen a few times. The chain is built from TRBV7-9 and TRBJ2-1; D is undetermined. Germline V lookup: CDR1 SEHNR, CDR2 FQNEAQ (reference sequence). The CDR3 consists of 13 residues. V dropped 1 base and J dropped 4 bases, with 5 bases sitting between them. The CDR3 bases are TGTGCCAGCAGCTTAGGGTTATACAATGAGCAGTTCTTC. Translating it yields CASSLGLYNEQFF.

In this sample, this clonotype turned up once. The V call is TRBV7-2, the J call TRBJ1-5; D possibly corresponds to TRBD1 (6 bases). The CDR3 is 17 amino acids. The V end was cut by 5 bases, the J end by 2 bases, with 19 bases between. Germline V gives CDR1 SGHTA, CDR2 FQGNSA. CDR3 loop: CASSVDSHRVGNQPQHF. CDR3 DNA: TGTGCCAGCAGCGTGGATAGCCACAGGGTGGGCAATCAGCCCCAGCATTTT.

The chain carries TRBV10-3 and TRBJ1-3; D is uncertain. Trimming left V 6 bases short and J 8 bases short, with 8 bases between. This CDR3 contains 11 residues. Germline V gives CDR1 ENHRY, CDR2 SYGVKD. As DNA, the CDR3 is TGTGCCATCAGGATGGACGACACCATATATTTT. Its translation is CAIRMDDTIYF.

This chain uses TRBV29-1 with TRBJ2-1; TRBD1 aligns across 7 bases. The V gene end was trimmed by 2 bases and the J gene end by 6 bases; junction bases not matched to a gene: 4. The germline V gene encodes CDR1 SQVTM and CDR2 ANQGSEA. The CDR3 runs 13 residues. The CDR3 protein is CSVEFDRANEQFF. The CDR3 bases are TGCAGCGTTGAATTTGACAGGGCCAATGAGCAGTTCTTC.

The chain's CDR3 is CASSEGQGAGANVLTF. The DNA of the CDR3 is TGTGCCAGCAGCGAAGGACAGGGAGCTGGGGCCAACGTCCTGACTTTC. V usage is TRBV9 and J usage is TRBJ2-6, with TRBD1 matching 8 bases. Germline V lookup: CDR1 SGDLS, CDR2 YYNGEE. The CDR3 totals 16 residues. Trimming took 3 bases from V and 2 from J; bases not matched to a gene: 4.